This is a list of T cell receptor beta chains from one sample in a study of post-analysis software for immune sequencing data. MiXCR was run by TCRdb on the PCR reads, yielding one entry per CDR3 protein. Of approximately 730,000 distinct CDR3 sequences in the sample, just under 30% were seen once. The source material was blood. These receptors all come from a girl under 18 with multiple sclerosis. Both conserved end residues are part of each CDR3. The D gene is left open where the match is weak. A clone size is listed for some rows: how often the clone was seen (once, few, many), or a class if it is expanded.

J gene: TRBJ2-5; clone size: -; D gene: -; V gene: TRBV2; CDR3 protein: CASSEHILVWQYF; CDR3 DNA: TGTGCCAGCAGTGAGCACATCTTAGTGTGGCAGTACTTC
J gene: TRBJ2-5; clone size: -; D gene: -; V gene: TRBV28; CDR3 protein: CASTQGPETQYF; CDR3 DNA: TGTGCCAGCACCCAGGGTCCTGAGACCCAGTACTTC
J gene: TRBJ1-2; clone size: few; D gene: -; V gene: TRBV7-2; CDR3 protein: CASSPPVGNKGYTF; CDR3 DNA: TGTGCCAGCAGCCCACCTGTGGGGAATAAAGGCTACACCTTC
J gene: TRBJ2-7; clone size: -; D gene: -; V gene: TRBV25-1; CDR3 protein: CASSGAGWHEQYF; CDR3 DNA: TGTGCCAGCAGTGGGGCAGGGTGGCACGAGCAGTACTTC
J gene: TRBJ2-3; clone size: -; D gene: -; V gene: TRBV6-2/TRBV6-3; CDR3 protein: CAVSRATDTQYF; CDR3 DNA: TGTGCCGTTTCCCGCGCTACGGATACGCAGTATTTT
J gene: TRBJ2-1; clone size: -; D gene: TRBD1; V gene: TRBV5-5; CDR3 protein: CASSPTGANEQFF; CDR3 DNA: TGTGCCAGCAGCCCGACAGGGGCCAATGAGCAGTTCTTC
J gene: TRBJ2-5; clone size: -; D gene: -; V gene: TRBV7-6; CDR3 protein: CASSPSTAQETQYF; CDR3 DNA: TGTGCCAGCAGCCCGTCGACAGCCCAAGAGACCCAGTACTTC
J gene: TRBJ2-7; clone size: few; D gene: TRBD2; V gene: TRBV20-1; CDR3 protein: CSANFGREDSYEQYF; CDR3 DNA: TGCAGTGCCAACTTTGGGCGGGAGGACTCCTACGAGCAGTACTTC
J gene: TRBJ1-4; clone size: few; D gene: -; V gene: TRBV5-5; CDR3 protein: CASSLDSTRGFGEKLFF; CDR3 DNA: TGTGCCAGCAGCTTAGATTCGACGCGAGGGTTTGGGGAAAAACTGTTTTTT
J gene: TRBJ2-2; clone size: -; D gene: TRBD2; V gene: TRBV10-3; CDR3 protein: CAISESSPGLAGAGELFF; CDR3 DNA: TGTGCCATCAGTGAGTCTAGCCCGGGACTAGCGGGAGCCGGGGAGCTGTTTTTT
J gene: TRBJ2-5; clone size: few; D gene: TRBD2; V gene: TRBV29-1; CDR3 protein: CSVLSSGTSPIAQYF; CDR3 DNA: TGCAGCGTTCTATCGTCCGGGACTAGCCCCATTGCCCAGTACTTC
J gene: TRBJ2-7; clone size: -; D gene: TRBD2; V gene: TRBV5-6; CDR3 protein: CASSLGSGRAQDSYEQYF; CDR3 DNA: TGTGCCAGCAGCTTGGGTAGCGGGAGGGCCCAAGACTCCTACGAGCAGTACTTC
J gene: TRBJ1-2; clone size: -; D gene: -; V gene: TRBV4-1; CDR3 protein: CASSQGSGTSYGYTF; CDR3 DNA: TGCGCCAGCAGCCAAGGTTCCGGAACAAGCTATGGCTACACCTTC
J gene: TRBJ2-5; clone size: few; D gene: TRBD1; V gene: TRBV10-3; CDR3 protein: CAISESPGQWQETQYF; CDR3 DNA: TGTGCCATCAGTGAGTCACCGGGACAGTGGCAAGAGACCCAGTACTTC
J gene: TRBJ2-5; clone size: -; D gene: -; V gene: TRBV3-1; CDR3 protein: CASSQAGAGGETQYF; CDR3 DNA: TGTGCCAGCAGCCAAGCAGGGGCTGGAGGAGAGACCCAGTACTTC
J gene: TRBJ1-1; clone size: -; D gene: -; V gene: TRBV7-9; CDR3 protein: CASSHPINTEAFF; CDR3 DNA: TGTGCCAGCAGCCATCCTATTAACACTGAAGCTTTCTTT
J gene: TRBJ2-5; clone size: many; D gene: TRBD2; V gene: TRBV5-1; CDR3 protein: CASSTGTSGGVQETQYF; CDR3 DNA: TGCGCCAGCAGCACGGGGACTAGCGGGGGAGTACAAGAGACCCAGTACTTC
J gene: TRBJ2-7; clone size: -; D gene: -; V gene: TRBV6-5; CDR3 protein: CASSYPMGAGYEQYF; CDR3 DNA: TGTGCCAGCAGTTACCCCATGGGGGCAGGGTACGAGCAGTACTTC
J gene: TRBJ2-7; clone size: -; D gene: TRBD1; V gene: TRBV7-9; CDR3 protein: CASSSPGQVYEQYF; CDR3 DNA: TGTGCCAGCAGCTCTCCGGGACAGGTCTACGAGCAGTACTTC
J gene: TRBJ2-7; clone size: -; D gene: TRBD2; V gene: TRBV20-1; CDR3 protein: CSASKTSGRIRPYNEQYF; CDR3 DNA: TGCAGTGCTTCGAAGACTAGCGGGAGGATAAGGCCCTACAATGAGCAGTACTTC
J gene: TRBJ2-1; clone size: -; D gene: TRBD2; V gene: TRBV6-4; CDR3 protein: CASTDSTSRKYNEQFF; CDR3 DNA: TGTGCCAGCACTGACTCGACTAGCAGAAAATACAATGAGCAGTTCTTC
J gene: TRBJ2-7; clone size: many; D gene: -; V gene: TRBV5-1; CDR3 protein: CASSGTNYEQYF; CDR3 DNA: TGCGCCAGCAGCGGGACCAACTACGAGCAGTACTTC
J gene: TRBJ2-1; clone size: few; D gene: -; V gene: TRBV28; CDR3 protein: CASSLIGGLHREQFF; CDR3 DNA: TGTGCCAGCAGTTTAATTGGGGGACTCCATAGGGAGCAGTTCTTC
J gene: TRBJ2-2; clone size: few; D gene: TRBD2; V gene: TRBV11-2; CDR3 protein: CASSPRGVFSGELFF; CDR3 DNA: TGTGCCAGCAGCCCCCGGGGGGTCTTTTCCGGGGAGCTGTTTTTT
J gene: TRBJ2-3; clone size: many; D gene: -; V gene: TRBV12-3/TRBV12-4; CDR3 protein: CASSLETQGTDTQYF; CDR3 DNA: TGTGCCAGCAGTTTAGAGACCCAGGGAACAGATACGCAGTATTTT
J gene: TRBJ2-5; clone size: -; D gene: -; V gene: TRBV7-9; CDR3 protein: CASSLSVGLQETQYF; CDR3 DNA: TGTGCCAGCAGCTTATCCGTCGGATTACAAGAGACCCAGTACTTC
J gene: TRBJ2-1; clone size: -; D gene: -; V gene: TRBV12-3/TRBV12-4; CDR3 protein: CASFEQGNINEQFF; CDR3 DNA: TGTGCCAGCTTCGAGCAGGGGAACATCAATGAGCAGTTCTTC
J gene: TRBJ2-1; clone size: many; D gene: TRBD2; V gene: TRBV2; CDR3 protein: CASKPGGYHNEQFF; CDR3 DNA: TGTGCCAGCAAACCGGGAGGGTATCACAATGAGCAGTTCTTC
J gene: TRBJ2-3; clone size: -; D gene: -; V gene: TRBV12-3/TRBV12-4; CDR3 protein: CASSPFGAGTQYF; CDR3 DNA: TGTGCCAGCAGTCCGTTCGGTGCCGGTACGCAGTATTTT
J gene: TRBJ2-7; clone size: -; D gene: -; V gene: TRBV4-2; CDR3 protein: CASSQDAGIYNEQYF; CDR3 DNA: TGTGCCAGCAGCCAAGACGCCGGTATCTACAATGAGCAGTACTTC
J gene: TRBJ2-7; clone size: many; D gene: -; V gene: TRBV29-1; CDR3 protein: CSVETAGEQYF; CDR3 DNA: TGCAGCGTTGAGACGGCGGGGGAGCAGTACTTC
J gene: TRBJ2-3; clone size: -; D gene: TRBD2; V gene: TRBV9; CDR3 protein: CASSVGGGLAGGSTDTQYF; CDR3 DNA: TGTGCCAGCAGCGTAGGCGGTGGACTAGCGGGAGGCAGCACAGATACGCAGTATTTT
J gene: TRBJ2-1; clone size: -; D gene: TRBD1; V gene: TRBV29-1; CDR3 protein: CNVEPPGQGDNEQFF; CDR3 DNA: TGCAACGTTGAACCTCCCGGACAGGGGGACAATGAGCAGTTCTTC
J gene: TRBJ1-4; clone size: -; D gene: -; V gene: TRBV6-6; CDR3 protein: CASRDPVRPKVLFF; CDR3 DNA: TGTGCCAGCAGAGACCCCGTTAGGCCAAAGGTTCTGTTTTTT
J gene: TRBJ1-5; clone size: -; D gene: -; V gene: TRBV7-2; CDR3 protein: CASSLEFGRGQPQHF; CDR3 DNA: TGTGCCAGCAGCTTAGAATTCGGGCGCGGACAGCCCCAGCATTTT
J gene: TRBJ2-5; clone size: -; D gene: TRBD2; V gene: TRBV6-5; CDR3 protein: CASSYRAGAMQETQYF; CDR3 DNA: TGTGCCAGCAGTTACCGAGCGGGGGCAATGCAGGAGACCCAGTACTTC
J gene: TRBJ1-3; clone size: -; D gene: TRBD1; V gene: TRBV4-1; CDR3 protein: CASSLVQGARGNTIYF; CDR3 DNA: TGCGCCAGCAGCCTCGTCCAGGGGGCAAGAGGAAACACCATATATTTT